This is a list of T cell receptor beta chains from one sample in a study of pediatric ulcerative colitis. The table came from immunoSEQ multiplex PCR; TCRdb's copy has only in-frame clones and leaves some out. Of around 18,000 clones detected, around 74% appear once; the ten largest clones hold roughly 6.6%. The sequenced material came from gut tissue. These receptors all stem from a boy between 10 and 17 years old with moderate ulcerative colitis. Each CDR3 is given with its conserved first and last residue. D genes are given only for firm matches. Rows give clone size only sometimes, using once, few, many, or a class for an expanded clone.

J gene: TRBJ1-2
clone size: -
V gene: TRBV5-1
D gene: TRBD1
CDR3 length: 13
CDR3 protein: CASSRGQGARYTF
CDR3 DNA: TGCGCCAGCAGCCGGGGACAGGGGGCACGCTACACCTTC

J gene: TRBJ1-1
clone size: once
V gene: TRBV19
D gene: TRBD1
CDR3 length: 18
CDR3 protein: CASSIFGLGTGKNTEAFF
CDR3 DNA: TGTGCCAGTAGTATATTCGGATTGGGGACAGGGAAGAACACTGAAGCTTTCTTT

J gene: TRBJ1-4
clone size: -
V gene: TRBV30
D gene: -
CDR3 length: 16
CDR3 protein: CAWSVPTGGANEKLFF
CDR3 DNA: TGTGCCTGGAGTGTACCAACCGGGGGCGCTAATGAAAAACTGTTTTTT

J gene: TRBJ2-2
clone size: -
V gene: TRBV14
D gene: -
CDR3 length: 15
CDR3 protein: CASSQSVVSTGELFF
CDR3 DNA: TGTGCCAGCAGCCAATCAGTAGTGAGCACCGGGGAGCTGTTTTTT

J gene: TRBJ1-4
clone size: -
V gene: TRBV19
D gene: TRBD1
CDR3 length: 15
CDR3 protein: CASKGQGGTNEKLFF
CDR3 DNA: TGTGCCAGTAAGGGACAGGGAGGAACTAATGAAAAACTGTTTTTT

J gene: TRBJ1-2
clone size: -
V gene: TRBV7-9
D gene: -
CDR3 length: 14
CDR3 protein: CASSAGGQVYGYTF
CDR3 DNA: TGTGCCAGCAGCGCCGGGGGGCAAGTCTATGGCTACACCTTC

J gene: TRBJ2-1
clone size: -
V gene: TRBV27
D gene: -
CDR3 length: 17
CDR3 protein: CASRGTRQTSSYNEQFF
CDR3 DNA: TGTGCCAGCAGGGGAACGCGTCAGACAAGCTCCTACAATGAGCAGTTCTTC

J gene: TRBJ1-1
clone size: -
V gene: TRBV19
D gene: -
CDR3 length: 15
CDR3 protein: CASSPPRMMNTEAFF
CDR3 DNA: TGTGCCAGTAGTCCTCCAAGAATGATGAACACTGAAGCTTTCTTT

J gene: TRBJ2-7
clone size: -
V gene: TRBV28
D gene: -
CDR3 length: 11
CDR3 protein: CASSTLYEQYF
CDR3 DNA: TGTGCCAGCAGTACACTATACGAGCAGTACTTC

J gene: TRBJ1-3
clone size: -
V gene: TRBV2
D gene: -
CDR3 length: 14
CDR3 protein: CASSESQGRNTIYF
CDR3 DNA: TGTGCCAGCAGTGAAAGCCAGGGAAGAAACACCATATATTTT

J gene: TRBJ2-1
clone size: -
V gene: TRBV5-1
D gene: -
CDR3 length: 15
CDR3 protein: CASSLERGDYNEQFF
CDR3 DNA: TGCGCCAGCAGCTTGGAAAGGGGGGACTACAATGAGCAGTTCTTC

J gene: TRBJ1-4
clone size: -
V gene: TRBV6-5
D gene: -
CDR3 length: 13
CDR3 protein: CASSSQGYEKLFF
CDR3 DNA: TGTGCCAGCAGTTCCCAGGGATATGAAAAACTGTTTTTT

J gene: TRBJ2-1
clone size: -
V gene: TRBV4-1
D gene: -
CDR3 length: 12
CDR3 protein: CASSLSYNEQFF
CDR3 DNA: TGCGCCAGCAGCCTGTCCTACAATGAGCAGTTCTTC

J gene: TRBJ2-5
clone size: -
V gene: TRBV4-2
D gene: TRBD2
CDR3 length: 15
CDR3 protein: CASSRRASGQETQYF
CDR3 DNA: TGTGCCAGCAGCCGCCGGGCTAGCGGACAAGAGACCCAGTACTTC

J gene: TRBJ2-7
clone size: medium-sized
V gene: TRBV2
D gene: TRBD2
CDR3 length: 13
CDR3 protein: CATRGSGSYEQYF
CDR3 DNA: TGTGCCACCCGGGGTAGCGGGTCCTACGAGCAGTACTTC

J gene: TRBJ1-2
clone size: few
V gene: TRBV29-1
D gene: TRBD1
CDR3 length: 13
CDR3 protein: CSVETDRAYGYTF
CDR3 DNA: TGCAGCGTCGAAACGGACAGGGCCTATGGCTACACCTTC

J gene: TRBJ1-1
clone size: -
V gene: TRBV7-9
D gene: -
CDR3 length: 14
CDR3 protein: CASLKSNLNTEAFF
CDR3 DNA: TGTGCCAGCCTCAAATCAAACTTGAACACTGAAGCTTTCTTT

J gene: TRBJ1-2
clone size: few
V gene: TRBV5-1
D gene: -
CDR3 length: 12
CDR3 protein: CASSFDRFGYTF
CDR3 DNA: TGCGCCAGCAGCTTCGACAGGTTTGGCTACACCTTC

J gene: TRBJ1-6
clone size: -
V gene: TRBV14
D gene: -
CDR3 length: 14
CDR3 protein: CASSQETGNSPLHF
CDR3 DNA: TGTGCCAGCAGCCAAGAAACAGGGAATTCACCCCTCCACTTT

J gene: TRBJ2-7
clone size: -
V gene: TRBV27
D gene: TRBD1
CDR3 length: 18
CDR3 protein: CASSLWMWGSGGRGEQYF
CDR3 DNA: TGTGCCAGCAGTTTATGGATGTGGGGGTCAGGGGGCCGTGGGGAGCAGTACTTC